This entry lists 21 T cell receptor beta chains sequenced from one sample in a study of cytomegalovirus exposure and HLA in healthy donors. PCR involved 60 Vbeta and 13 Jbeta primers. Sequencing used immunoSEQ multiplex PCR; TCRdb keeps in-frame clones, though not all of them. The sample records about 90,000 clones, roughly two thirds being singletons. The sample taken for sequencing was PBMCs. The source of these receptors is a woman aged 45 to 65 in good health and CMV-seropositive.

The chain carries TRBV10-1 and TRBJ2-7; possibly TRBD1 for D (5 bases). Trimming removed 4 bases at V and 2 bases at J, with 24 bases between. This CDR3 contains 18 residues. The germline gives CDR1 WNHNN, CDR2 SYGVQD (reference sequence). The CDR3, as DNA: TGCGCCAGCAGTGTGTCCCAAGGTTTCAGTAACAGGCCCTACGAGCAGTACTTC. Its protein product is CASSVSQGFSNRPYEQYF.

In this sample, this clone turned up many times. The chain combines TRBV6-1 with TRBJ2-7; 9 nucleotides agree with TRBD1. Germline V gene sequence: CDR1 MNHNS, CDR2 SASEGT. Trimming removed 0 bases from V and 6 bases from J; junction bases left unmatched: 6. The CDR3 sequence is 15 residues long. CDR3 bases: TGTGCCAGCAGTGAAGCGAACGACAGGGGGAGCGAGCAGTACTTC. Residues: CASSEANDRGSEQYF.

This chain connects TRBV30 to TRBJ1-1; D may be TRBD1 (6 bases). Germline V CDR1 and CDR2: GTSNPN, SVGIG (reference sequence). The CDR3 consists of 15 residues. Trimming took off 1 base at V and 5 bases at J, with 17 bases between the two ends. CDR3 nucleotide sequence: TGTGCCTGGAGTGCCAGACAGGCGTGGGGGACTGAAGCTTTCTTT. It specifies CAWSARQAWGTEAFF.

This clone was seen a single time. J is TRBJ2-7 and V is TRBV19, with D tentatively TRBD2 (5 bases). The CDR3 is made up of 12 amino acids. The V gene lost 7 bases and the J gene lost 3 bases, with 10 bases spanning the gap. Germline CDR1 is LNHDA and CDR2 is SQIVND (reference sequence). The CDR3 here is CASTRGYYEQYF. Written as DNA, the CDR3 is TGTGCCAGTACCCGGGGATACTACGAGCAGTACTTC.

V is TRBV4-1 and J is TRBJ2-3, with D possibly matching TRBD1 (6 bases). Germline assignment: CDR1 MGHRA and CDR2 YSYEKL. Trimming removed 7 bases from V and 1 base from J, with 12 bases in between. This CDR3 has 14 residues. The CDR3 region has the DNA TGCGCCAGCAAAGTCGCAGGGGGCACAGATACGCAGTATTTT. Its translation is CASKVAGGTDTQYF.

J is TRBJ1-2 and V is TRBV19; no clear D gene. Germline CDR1 LNHDA, CDR2 SQIVND (reference sequence). The CDR3 length is 13 residues. Trimming stripped 3 bases from V and 8 bases from J, with 13 bases between. The CDR3 here is CASSIYITFGYTF. The DNA of the CDR3 is TGTGCCAGTAGTATTTACATAACGTTCGGCTACACCTTC. Complete variable domain (other parts from reference TRBV19 and TRBJ1-2): DGGITQSPKYLFRKEGQNVTLSCEQNLNHDAMYWYRQDPGQGLRLIYYSQIVNDFQKGDIAEGYSVSREKKESFPLTVTSAQKNPTAFYLCASSIYITFGYTFGSGTRLTVV.

V is TRBV28 and J is TRBJ2-3; 11 bases agree with TRBD2. V lost 7 bases to trimming and J lost 2 bases; unmatched junction nucleotides: 5. CDR1 and CDR2 from the germline V gene are MDHEN and SYDVKM. This CDR3 spans 15 amino acids. This CDR3 reads CASTSGGMNTDTQYF. CDR3 sequence (DNA): TGTGCCAGCACTAGCGGGGGGATGAACACAGATACGCAGTATTTT.

The chain joins TRBV10-3 to TRBJ1-2; D is possibly TRBD1 (6 bases). The V end lost 8 bases, the J end lost 5 bases, and 15 bases lay between the germline ends. The CDR3 totals 13 residues. Germline CDR1 ENHRY, CDR2 SYGVKD. This CDR3 reads CAILDSAHYGYTF. CDR3 bases: TGTGCCATCTTGGACAGTGCTCATTATGGCTACACCTTC.

This chain links TRBV19 with TRBJ2-1; 10 positions match TRBD2. The CDR3 loop spans 16 amino acids. V was clipped by 7 bases and J by 7 bases; unmatched bases: 13. In germline, CDR1 is LNHDA, CDR2 SQIVND (reference sequence). CDR3 coding DNA: TGTGCCAGTACCTCTAGCGGGAGCGGCATATGGAATGAGCAGTTCTTC. Translated: CASTSSGSGIWNEQFF.

This clone occurred once. The chain recombines TRBV7-3 with TRBJ2-1, with 12 bases that match TRBD2. From germline, CDR1 is SGHTA and CDR2 FQGTGA. The CDR3 runs 16 residues. V lost 2 bases, J lost 8 bases, and 7 bases stayed unmatched. CDR3 loop: CASSLGLAGTVDEQFF. In nucleotides, the CDR3 is TGTGCCAGCAGCTTAGGACTAGCGGGGACGGTCGATGAGCAGTTCTTC.

The rearrangement joins TRBV5-1 to TRBJ1-4, with 8 bases identical to TRBD1. V was clipped by 3 bases and J by 8 bases; unmatched bases: 9. Germline V lookup: CDR1 SGHRS, CDR2 YFSETQ. The CDR3 is 15 residues long. The CDR3: CASSSQGVGGEKLFF. Here the CDR3 DNA reads TGCGCCAGCAGCTCACAGGGGGTAGGTGGAGAAAAACTGTTTTTT.

The chain combines TRBV2 with TRBJ2-3, with 7 bases aligning to TRBD1. The CDR3 is 18 amino acids. Germline assignment: CDR1 SNHLY and CDR2 FYNNEI. The V and J ends lost 1 base and 6 bases, in that order; junction bases with no gene match: 16. This CDR3 is CASSEDGRGGGSVDTQYF. The DNA for the CDR3 is TGTGCCAGCAGTGAAGATGGTCGAGGGGGCGGGTCCGTGGATACGCAGTATTTT.

V is TRBV5-1 and J is TRBJ2-3; D perhaps matches TRBD2 (5 bases). V was clipped by 0 bases and J by 4 bases, with 9 bases between them. The CDR3 contains 14 residues. CDR1 and CDR2 (germline): SGHRS, YFSETQ. CDR3 amino acids: CASSLETTSDTQYF. The CDR3, as DNA: TGCGCCAGCAGCTTGGAGACTACTTCAGATACGCAGTATTTT.

This clone has only a few counts. The rearrangement joins TRBV2 to TRBJ1-6; D uncertain. This CDR3 has 16 amino acids. CDR1 and CDR2 (germline): SNHLY, FYNNEI. V dropped 6 bases and J dropped 2 bases, with 14 bases sitting between them. CDR3 loop: CASSAAGGAYNSPLHF. CDR3 nucleotides: TGTGCCAGCAGCGCGGCTGGCGGGGCCTATAATTCACCCCTCCACTTT.

The V call is TRBV28, the J call TRBJ2-1; the match to TRBD1 covers 8 bases. Germline CDR1 is MDHEN and CDR2 is SYDVKM. Trimming removed 4 bases from V and 15 bases from J; junction bases left unmatched: 14. The CDR3 extends over 14 amino acids. The CDR3 DNA follows: TGTGCCAGCAGTTGGCAGGGGGCGAGTCTTATCCGGTTCTTC. Encoded protein: CASSWQGASLIRFF.

This rearrangement joins TRBV4-3 to TRBJ2-7, with D possibly TRBD2 on 5 matching bases. The CDR3 is 16 amino acids. The germline gives CDR1 LGHNA, CDR2 YSLEER. Trimming took 0 bases from V and 6 from J, leaving 18 bases between them. CDR3 loop: CASSQENIDAGGEQYF. In DNA form, the CDR3 reads TGCGCCAGCAGCCAAGAGAACATTGATGCAGGAGGCGAGCAGTACTTC.

V usage is TRBV19 and J usage is TRBJ2-1; no clear D. This CDR3 spans 11 amino acids. CDR1 and CDR2 from the germline V gene are LNHDA and SQIVND (reference sequence). With 1 base removed from V and 9 bases from J, the gap between germline ends came to 4 bases. CDR3 sequence (DNA): TGTGCCAGTAGTATAGTCTCTGAGCAGTTCTTC. It yields the protein CASSIVSEQFF.

The chain links TRBV28 to TRBJ2-3; maybe TRBD2 (5 bases). CDR3 length: 15 amino acids. Germline V gene sequence: CDR1 MDHEN, CDR2 SYDVKM. V shed 3 bases and J shed 0 bases, with 10 bases lying between them. The DNA of the CDR3 is TGTGCCAGCAGTTTCGGGGTCCAAAGCACAGATACGCAGTATTTT. Translating gives CASSFGVQSTDTQYF.

The V call is TRBV5-1, the J call TRBJ2-5; TRBD1 might be the D (6 bases). Gene TRBJ2-7 matches the end of the DNA better, so the J call may be wrong. There are 13 residues in the CDR3. Germline CDR1 and CDR2: SGHRS and YFSETQ. The CDR3 spells CASSFATGPEQYF. CDR3 DNA sequence: TGCGCCAGCAGCTTCGCGACAGGACCCGAGCAGTACTTC.

Only one count was recorded for this clone. The J gene is TRBJ2-7, the V gene TRBV9; D uncertain. CDR1 is SGDLS, CDR2 YYNGEE, per germline. The CDR3 runs 13 residues. Deletions cut 0 bases from V and 2 bases from J, with 6 bases between. The CDR3 spells CASSVGLTYEQYF. The CDR3 region has the DNA TGTGCCAGCAGCGTAGGACTCACCTACGAGCAGTACTTC.

The CDR3 spells CASSFPDPGPPYNEQFF. The CDR3 DNA follows: TGCGCCAGCAGCTTCCCCGACCCAGGCCCTCCCTACAATGAGCAGTTCTTC. V and J are TRBV5-1 and TRBJ2-1; D remains unclear. V lost 2 bases to trimming and J lost 2 bases, with 17 bases between them. The CDR3 is 17 amino acids. Germline-derived CDR1 and CDR2 are SGHRS and YFSETQ.